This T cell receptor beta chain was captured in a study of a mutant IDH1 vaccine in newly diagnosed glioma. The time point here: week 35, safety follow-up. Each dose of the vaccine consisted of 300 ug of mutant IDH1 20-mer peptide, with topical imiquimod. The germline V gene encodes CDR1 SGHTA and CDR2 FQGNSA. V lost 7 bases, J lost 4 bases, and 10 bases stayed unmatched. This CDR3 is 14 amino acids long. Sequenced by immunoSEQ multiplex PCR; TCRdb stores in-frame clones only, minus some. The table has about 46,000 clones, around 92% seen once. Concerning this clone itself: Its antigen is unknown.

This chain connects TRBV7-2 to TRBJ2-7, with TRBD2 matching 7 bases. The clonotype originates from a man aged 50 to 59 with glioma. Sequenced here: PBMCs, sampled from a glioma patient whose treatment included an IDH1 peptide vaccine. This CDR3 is CASNKGWGGYEQYF. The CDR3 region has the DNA TGTGCCAGCAACAAAGGTTGGGGGGGGTACGAGCAGTACTTC.